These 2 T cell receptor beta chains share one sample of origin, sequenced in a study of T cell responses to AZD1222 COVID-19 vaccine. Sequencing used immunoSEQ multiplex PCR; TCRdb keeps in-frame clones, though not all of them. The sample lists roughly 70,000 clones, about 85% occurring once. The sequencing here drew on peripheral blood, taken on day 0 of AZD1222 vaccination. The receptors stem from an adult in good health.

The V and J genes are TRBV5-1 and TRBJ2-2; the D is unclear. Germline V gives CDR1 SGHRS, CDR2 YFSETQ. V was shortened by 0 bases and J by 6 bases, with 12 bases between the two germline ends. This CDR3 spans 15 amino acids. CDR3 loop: CASSLAGWEAGELFF. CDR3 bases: TGCGCCAGCAGCTTGGCCGGCTGGGAAGCCGGGGAGCTGTTTTTT.

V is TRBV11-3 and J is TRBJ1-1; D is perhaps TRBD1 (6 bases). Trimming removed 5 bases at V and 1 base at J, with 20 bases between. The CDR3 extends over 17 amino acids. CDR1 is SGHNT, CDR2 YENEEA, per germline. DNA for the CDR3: TGTGCCAGCAGCATAGGAGCTTTGGGGGCTAGGAACACTGAAGCTTTCTTT. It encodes CASSIGALGARNTEAFF.